Each of the 7 T cell receptor beta chains below was sequenced from the same sample in a study of blood T cell repertoires in COVID-19. The method was immunoSEQ multiplex PCR; TCRdb's version includes in-frame clones alone and lacks a portion of them. The sample includes about 54,000 clones, 90% of them seen just once. The sample consisted of peripheral blood. The receptors here all came from a woman aged 40-49 years with active COVID-19.

This chain links TRBV20-1 with TRBJ2-7; the D gene is possibly TRBD2 (6 bases). This CDR3 region has 11 residues. Trimming took 7 bases from V and 4 from J, leaving 11 bases between them. CDR1 is DFQATT, CDR2 SNEGSKA, per germline (reference sequence). Written as DNA, the CDR3 is TGCAGTGGGGGGGTGCATTACGAGCAGTACTTC. It yields the protein CSGGVHYEQYF.

The gene calls are TRBV5-1 and TRBJ2-3; 8 bases match TRBD1. The CDR3 runs 15 residues. With V trimmed by 2 bases and J by 2 bases, 4 bases remained unmatched. Germline CDR1 SGHRS, CDR2 YFSETQ. The CDR3 here is CASSFRGRVTDTQYF. The DNA for the CDR3 is TGCGCCAGCAGCTTCAGGGGGCGAGTCACAGATACGCAGTATTTT.

The DNA for the CDR3 is TGTGCCAGCAGGGAAATGACAGGGACGGGGACTGAAGCTTTCTTT. Its translation: CASREMTGTGTEAFF. This rearrangement joins TRBV2 to TRBJ1-1; 7 bases are a match to TRBD1. The CDR3 is 15 amino acids. Per germline, CDR1 SNHLY and CDR2 FYNNEI. With 6 bases clipped from V and 5 bases from J, the junction kept 12 bases outside the gene matches.

The chain recombines TRBV5-6 with TRBJ2-5, with 7 bases aligning to TRBD2. Germline CDR1 SGHDT, CDR2 YYEEEE. Losses at the gene ends were 0 bases for V and 4 bases for J; bases not matched to a gene: 6. The CDR3 has 15 residues. Here the CDR3 DNA reads TGTGCCAGCAGCTTGGCCTCGGGACTAACAGAGACCCAGTACTTC. Amino acids: CASSLASGLTETQYF.

CDR3 DNA sequence: TGTGCCAGCACCAAGGAGGGGATGGGAGAGACCCAGTACTTC. This sequence encodes CASTKEGMGETQYF. The chain links TRBV3-1 (or the pseudogene TRBV3-2) to TRBJ2-5, with TRBD2 as a possible D gene (6 bases). This CDR3 comprises 14 residues. The V end lost 7 bases, the J end lost 4 bases, and 16 bases lay between the germline ends. Germline V gene sequence: CDR1 LGHDT, CDR2 YNNKEL (reference sequence).

The J gene is TRBJ2-7, the V gene TRBV5-1; a possible D gene is TRBD2 (6 bases). V dropped 7 bases and J dropped 7 bases, with 18 bases sitting between them. CDR3 length equals 13 residues. Germline-derived CDR1 and CDR2 are SGHRS and YFSETQ. Here the CDR3 DNA reads TGCGCCAGCGGCCTCAGAGGAGGGCTTGAGCAGTACTTC. This translates into CASGLRGGLEQYF.

This clone was seen more than once but under ten times. This rearrangement joins TRBV20-1 to TRBJ2-1; 9 bases line up with TRBD2. The V segment lost 3 bases and the J segment 10 bases; nucleotides outside the gene matches: 1. The CDR3 spans 11 residues. Germline values: CDR1 DFQATT, CDR2 SNEGSKA (reference sequence). CDR3 in amino acids: CSASSGGEQFF. In DNA form, the CDR3 reads TGCAGTGCTAGTAGCGGGGGAGAGCAGTTCTTC.